Described below is a single TCR beta chain sequence and its context. Its matching antigen is unknown. Treatment-naive patients with stable or active relapsing-remitting disease were the multiple sclerosis controls. It was negative isolation that provided the CD8+ and CD4+ T cells, whereas TEMRA cells were enriched by FACS. Random hexamers primed reverse transcription of roughly 0.5 to 1 ug RNA. Amplification of TCR beta CDR3 across 54 Vbeta and 13 Jbeta was performed with immunoSEQ multiplex PCR. TCRdb processed the immunoSEQ multiplex PCR reads anew with MiXCR; each CDR3 protein has one entry. The table has roughly 120,000 distinct CDR3 sequences, roughly 94% seen once. This sample is drawn from a study of CD8 T cells in Susac syndrome. This CDR3 comprises 15 residues. Between the trimmed V and J ends, which lost 5 bases and 0 bases, there was a span of 10 bases. The germline CDR1 and CDR2 sequences are SEHNR and FQNEAQ (reference sequence).

Study findings and constraints: The authors acknowledged that their TCR sequencing and HLA analysis involved a relatively small number of individuals.

The rearrangement uses TRBV7-9 and TRBJ1-4; D unresolved. The receptor was derived from a human donor with multiple sclerosis. Specimen: CD4+ T cells from PBMCs. CDR3 nucleotide sequence: TGTGCCAGCAGCCTAGGAGGGTCAACTAATGAAAAACTGTTTTTT. Protein product: CASSLGGSTNEKLFF.